Each of the 2 T cell receptor beta chains below was sequenced from the same sample in a study of naive and memory T cell subsets. Two oligonucleotides, mixed equimolar, formed the beta constant-region primer covering TRBC1 and TRBC2. Nested alpha and beta constant-region primers with the SP2 primer drove four PCR rounds on ligated cDNA. TCRdb recomputed calls from the UMI-ligation and nested PCR reads with MiXCR, one row per CDR3 protein. The profile shows approximately 140,000 distinct CDR3 sequences, roughly a fifth of them singletons. Findings of the study overall: Possibly reflecting memory cells re-expressing CD45RA, a few larger clonotypes occurred in naive repertoires, especially CD8.

Their antigen targets remain unknown. Sequencing was performed on naive CD8+ T cells from blood. These receptors originate from a human donor in good health.

This chain connects TRBV7-9 to TRBJ2-5; no reliable D call. V was shortened by 2 bases and J by 4 bases, with 5 bases between the two germline ends. The CDR3 contains 12 residues. In germline, CDR1 is SEHNR, CDR2 FQNEAQ (reference sequence). In DNA, the CDR3 is TGTGCCAGCAGCTTAATCTCAGAGACCCAGTACTTC. Its translation: CASSLISETQYF.

The CDR3 reads CASSLVATAFNEQFF. In DNA form, the CDR3 reads TGTGCCAGCAGCTTAGTAGCGACAGCTTTCAATGAGCAGTTCTTC. The chain is built from TRBV7-6 and TRBJ2-1; the D gene could be TRBD1 or TRBD2 (5 bases each). With 1 base removed from V and 6 bases from J, the gap between germline ends came to 13 bases. The CDR3 length is 15 residues. The germline gives CDR1 SGHVS, CDR2 FNYEAQ.